Below, 31 T cell receptor beta chains from the same sample are listed, as sequenced in a study of a mutant IDH1 vaccine in newly diagnosed glioma (dated by TCRdb to about 2021). Antigens for these TCRs are unknown. Library preparation used the immunoSEQ multiplex PCR assay. As stored in TCRdb, this immuneACCESS dataset retains in-frame rearrangements with V and J assigned. A fraction of the clones does not appear; measured against another copy, unresolved V genes explain less than half of the discrepancy, and the remainder lacks a known reason. This sample has tens of thousands of clones in its table, and about four fifths of those were observed once. The top ten clones comprise about 4.5% of the sample. The time point label, read with the paper, signifies: week 35, safety follow-up. Every vaccine dose consisted of 300 ug of a 20-mer mutant IDH1 peptide in Montanide, administered subcutaneously together with topical imiquimod.

The sample here was PBMCs, taken from a glioma patient whose treatment included an IDH1 peptide vaccine. The receptors come from a middle-aged woman with glioma. Some clones in this sample may be carry-over from other donors' samples.

This rearrangement joins TRBV29-1 to TRBJ1-2; D perhaps matches TRBD1 (6 bases). This CDR3 is built from 16 residues. CDR1 and CDR2 from the germline V gene are SQVTM and ANQGSEA. V was shortened by 0 bases and J by 7 bases, with 21 bases between the two germline ends. The CDR3 DNA reads TGCAGCGTTGAAGATCGGCAGGGGTTTAACTCGGGTGGCTACACCTTC. Its protein product is CSVEDRQGFNSGGYTF.

The chain has TRBV28 and TRBJ1-2, with D uncertain. The CDR3 sequence is 14 residues long. The ends were cut back, 11 bases at V and 0 bases at J, with 16 bases in the middle. Germline loops: CDR1 MDHEN, CDR2 SYDVKM. This CDR3 reads CAAQAGAANYGYTF. The DNA of the CDR3 is TGTGCCGCACAAGCGGGCGCAGCTAACTATGGCTACACCTTC.

By proportion, this clone is medium-sized (0.01 to 0.1%). V and J are TRBV15 and TRBJ2-3, with D possibly being TRBD2 (7 bases). V was cut by 7 bases and J by 2 bases, with 16 bases left in between. The V gene's germline CDR1 is LNHNV and CDR2 YYDKDF (reference sequence). The CDR3 is 15 residues long. CDR3 sequence: CATTRGGEDTDTQYF. DNA of the CDR3: TGTGCCACCACCCGAGGGGGGGAAGACACAGATACGCAGTATTTT.

The DNA for the CDR3 is TGTGCCAGCAGCCTGTTTGGGAATACGCAGTATTTT. Translating it yields CASSLFGNTQYF. The rearrangement links TRBV5-4 to TRBJ2-3; D is unresolved. The V and J ends lost 4 bases and 7 bases respectively, with 10 bases between them. The CDR3 covers 12 residues. Germline CDR1 reads SGHNT; CDR2 reads YYREEE (reference sequence).

V is TRBV7-6 and J is TRBJ2-1; TRBD2 matches 8 bases. The CDR3 sequence is 16 residues long. Germline V CDR1 and CDR2: SGHVS, FNYEAQ. Trimming took 1 base from V and 7 from J; bases not matched to a gene: 9. CDR3 protein: CASSLVTGGGMNEQFF. CDR3 nucleotide sequence: TGTGCCAGCAGCTTAGTCACGGGAGGGGGAATGAATGAGCAGTTCTTC.

This clone was found once. The genes are TRBV10-3 and TRBJ1-2, with TRBD1 matching 8 bases. Germline V gene sequence: CDR1 ENHRY, CDR2 SYGVKD. Trimming removed 6 bases from V and 5 bases from J; junction bases left unmatched: 8. This CDR3 spans 14 amino acids. CDR3 residues: CAISQGASRYGYTF. The CDR3 DNA reads as TGTGCCATCAGCCAGGGGGCGTCTCGATATGGCTACACCTTC.

The J gene is TRBJ2-1, the V gene TRBV7-3; perhaps TRBD2 as D (5 bases). Trimming shortened V by 5 bases and J by 8 bases, and 19 bases separated the two germline ends. This CDR3 spans 15 amino acids. CDR1 is SGHTA and CDR2 is FQGTGA in the germline V gene. CDR3 bases: TGTGCCAGCAGCCTTACGGGGTCGGTTGTGGATGAGCAGTTCTTC. It codes for CASSLTGSVVDEQFF.

V gene TRBV5-5 combines with J gene TRBJ2-7, with 10 bases aligning to TRBD2. The length of the CDR3 is 13 residues. CDR1 is SGHKS, CDR2 YYEKEE, per germline (reference sequence). Germline trimming cut 7 bases from V and 4 bases from J; bases unmatched to any gene: 5. The CDR3 region is CASQREGLYEQYF. DNA of the CDR3: TGTGCCAGCCAGCGGGAGGGCCTGTACGAGCAGTACTTC.

The genes are TRBV6-5 and TRBJ1-2, with 7 bases identical to TRBD1. CDR1 and CDR2 (germline): MNHEY, SVGAGI. Trimming took 7 bases from V and 3 from J; bases not matched to a gene: 5. This CDR3 region has 13 residues. The CDR3 here is CASTDRVDYGYTF. The CDR3, as DNA: TGTGCCAGCACCGACAGGGTTGACTATGGCTACACCTTC.

The V and J genes are TRBV6-1 and TRBJ1-3; perhaps TRBD1 as D (6 bases). V was clipped by 5 bases and J by 7 bases, with 12 bases between them. The CDR3 extends over 13 amino acids. CDR1 MNHNS and CDR2 SASEGT come from the germline V gene. The chain's CDR3 is CASSSQRGNTIYF. The CDR3 bases are TGTGCCAGCAGTTCACAGAGGGGGAACACCATATATTTT.

This chain links TRBV4-1 with TRBJ1-5; no clear D. Germline V gene data show CDR1 as MGHRA and CDR2 as YSYEKL. V was pared by 4 bases and J by 3 bases, with 10 bases between. The CDR3 consists of 14 residues. CDR3 sequence reads: CASSPRANNQPQHF. The CDR3 bases are TGCGCCAGCAGCCCACGCGCCAACAATCAGCCCCAGCATTTT.

The J gene is TRBJ2-3, the V gene TRBV10-2; no clear D gene. The ends were cut back, 2 bases at V and 2 bases at J, with 8 bases in the middle. The CDR3 covers 14 residues. Germline V gene data show CDR1 as WSHSY and CDR2 as SAAADI. CDR3 bases: TGCGCCAGCAGTGAGATAGCCCCCACAGATACGCAGTATTTT. Translation gives CASSEIAPTDTQYF.

The chain couples TRBV6-6 to TRBJ2-2, with 7 bases aligning to TRBD1. The junction had 7 bases not matched to a gene; V was cut back by 2 bases and J by 4 bases. CDR3 length: 16 amino acids. Germline values: CDR1 MNHNY, CDR2 SVGAGI (reference sequence). The CDR3 bases are TGTGCCAGCAGTTACGGTACAGGGGCCACCACCGGGGAGCTGTTTTTT. It specifies CASSYGTGATTGELFF.

This rearrangement joins TRBV7-3 to TRBJ1-1; 8 bases align to TRBD1. The germline gives CDR1 SGHTA, CDR2 FQGTGA. V was clipped by 5 bases and J by 4 bases; unmatched bases: 6. The CDR3 runs to 14 residues. The CDR3 loop reads CASSTQGARTEAFF. The CDR3 DNA reads TGTGCCAGCAGCACGCAGGGGGCGCGCACTGAAGCTTTCTTT.

The chain uses TRBV4-2 and TRBJ2-4; TRBD2 is a possible D gene (5 bases). V lost 3 bases to trimming and J lost 9 bases, with 12 bases between them. Germline V lookup: CDR1 LGHNA, CDR2 YNFKEQ. There are 13 residues in the CDR3. CDR3: CASSQRAEAIQYF. CDR3 in DNA: TGTGCCAGCAGCCAGAGGGCGGAGGCCATTCAGTACTTC.

This clone was seen once. The V gene is TRBV5-4, the J gene TRBJ2-2; D perhaps matches TRBD2 (7 bases). The CDR3 covers 16 residues. Germline V gene sequence: CDR1 SGHNT, CDR2 YYREEE (reference sequence). The V gene lost 6 bases and the J gene lost 2 bases, with 17 bases spanning the gap. CDR3 DNA sequence: TGTGCCAGCACCCTGGGAGGGGGACGAAACACCGGGGAGCTGTTTTTT. This encodes CASTLGGGRNTGELFF.

The rearrangement joins TRBV5-1 to TRBJ2-5; 7 bases agree with TRBD1. The CDR3 is 15 residues long. J lost 4 bases, V lost 4 bases, and 10 bases had no gene match. Germline V gene sequence: CDR1 SGHRS, CDR2 YFSETQ. In nucleotides, the CDR3 is TGCGCCAGCAGCCGCGATAGACAGGGCGGAGAGACCCAGTACTTC. As protein: CASSRDRQGGETQYF.

In its sample, this clone was seen once. This rearrangement joins TRBV4-1 to TRBJ1-2; the D is unclear. Per the germline V gene, CDR1 is MGHRA and CDR2 is YSYEKL. Between the trimmed V and J ends, which lost 2 bases and 2 bases, there was a span of 15 bases. The CDR3 covers 16 residues. The CDR3 bases are TGCGCCAGCAGCCAACGATCGACGGTACTGAACTATGGCTACACCTTC. As protein: CASSQRSTVLNYGYTF.

The rearrangement uses TRBV27 and TRBJ1-2, with no clear D. V was shortened by 6 bases and J by 7 bases, with 15 bases between the two germline ends. Germline V gene data show CDR1 as MNHEY and CDR2 as SMNVEV (reference sequence). The CDR3 length is 13 residues. Here the CDR3 reads CASRPRVRAGYTF. For the CDR3, the DNA is TGTGCCAGCAGGCCGCGGGTTAGGGCTGGCTACACCTTC.

This chain joins TRBV4-3 and TRBJ2-5, with a possible D match to TRBD2 (5 bases). Germline V gene data show CDR1 as LGHNA and CDR2 as YSLEER. The germline V and J ends were trimmed by 1 base and 3 bases, with 6 bases remaining between them. This CDR3 is 13 amino acids long. CDR3 nucleotide sequence: TGCGCCAGCAGCCAAGCCGGGGAAGAGACCCAGTACTTC. Amino acid sequence: CASSQAGEETQYF.

The chain employs TRBV6-5 and TRBJ2-3; D remains unclear. The V and J ends lost 6 bases and 0 bases respectively, with 10 bases between them. Germline CDR1 MNHEY, CDR2 SVGAGI. The CDR3 covers 14 residues. The CDR3 nucleotides are TGTGCCAGCAGACGCAGCTCTAGCACAGATACGCAGTATTTT. This translates into CASRRSSSTDTQYF.

The chain employs TRBV15 and TRBJ2-5; D remains unclear. Trimming removed 5 bases at V and 2 bases at J, with 12 bases between. Germline values: CDR1 LNHNV, CDR2 YYDKDF (reference sequence). This CDR3 has 14 residues. CDR3 in amino acids: CATSGRTWQETQYF. The CDR3 bases are TGTGCCACCAGCGGAAGGACCTGGCAAGAGACCCAGTACTTC.

The gene calls are TRBV19 and TRBJ2-7; D unclear. V was trimmed by 4 bases and J by 8 bases, leaving 15 bases between them. Germline values: CDR1 LNHDA, CDR2 SQIVND (reference sequence). CDR3 length: 13 amino acids. In DNA form, the CDR3 reads TGTGCCAGTAGTAGTCCAGCCTCCGATAAGCAGTACTTC. It is translated as CASSSPASDKQYF.

The chain employs TRBV4-1 and TRBJ1-2; a weak D match, TRBD1 (5 bases). Germline V CDR1 and CDR2: MGHRA, YSYEKL. The CDR3 spans 16 residues. Trimming left V 3 bases short and J 3 bases short, with 17 bases between. CDR3 loop: CASSHRRRQGHYGYTF. The CDR3 bases are TGCGCCAGCAGCCACCGCCGAAGGCAGGGACACTATGGCTACACCTTC.

The chain couples TRBV27 to TRBJ2-3; TRBD1 aligns across 7 bases. Germline V gives CDR1 MNHEY, CDR2 SMNVEV (reference sequence). V was clipped by 4 bases and J by 2 bases; unmatched bases: 6. CDR3 size: 15 residues. CDR3 residues: CASSYRDSNTDTQYF. The CDR3 DNA reads as TGTGCCAGCAGTTACCGGGACAGCAACACAGATACGCAGTATTTT.

V is TRBV28 and J is TRBJ2-1; possibly TRBD2 for D (6 bases). The V end was cut by 3 bases, the J end by 8 bases, with 17 bases between. The CDR3 is 15 amino acids. CDR1 and CDR2 from the germline V gene are MDHEN and SYDVKM. The CDR3: CASSFRDLASHEQFF. In nucleotides, the CDR3 is TGTGCCAGCAGTTTCCGGGACCTAGCGTCCCATGAGCAGTTCTTC.

The J gene is TRBJ1-1, the V gene TRBV6-5, with a weak D call TRBD1 (5 bases). Germline lookup yields CDR1 MNHEY and CDR2 SVGAGI. The CDR3 length is 13 residues. The ends were cut back, 4 bases at V and 2 bases at J, with 8 bases in the middle. As DNA, the CDR3 is TGTGCCAGCAGTTGGGGGACCAACACTGAAGCTTTCTTT. It yields the protein CASSWGTNTEAFF.

The gene calls are TRBV14 and TRBJ2-5; 7 nucleotides line up with TRBD1. The CDR3 is 13 residues long. CDR1 is SGHDN and CDR2 is FVKESK in the germline V gene. V was clipped by 0 bases and J by 12 bases; unmatched bases: 7. CDR3 nucleotide sequence: TGTGCCAGCAGCCAAGACTCCCGGGACAGAAAGTACTTC. Translated, it gives CASSQDSRDRKYF.

The chain couples TRBV14 to TRBJ2-5; TRBD2 aligns across 10 bases. CDR1 and CDR2 (germline): SGHDN, FVKESK. With V trimmed by 0 bases and J by 4 bases, 20 bases remained unmatched. The CDR3 has 21 amino acids. The DNA of the CDR3 is TGTGCCAGCAGCCAAGACCGAGGTAGCGGGGGGCCGGGGTTAAGTGTAGAGACCCAGTACTTC. Its translation is CASSQDRGSGGPGLSVETQYF.

This clone was seen only once. This chain links TRBV2 with TRBJ1-2; a weak D match, TRBD1 (6 bases). The CDR3 has 14 residues. V shed 3 bases and J shed 4 bases, with 12 bases lying between them. The germline V gene has CDR1 SNHLY and CDR2 FYNNEI. The CDR3: CASSERGDFYGYTF. The CDR3, as DNA: TGTGCCAGCAGTGAGAGGGGGGACTTCTATGGCTACACCTTC.

This clone turned up a few times. This chain links TRBV28 with TRBJ2-2; D is unresolved. This CDR3 region has 12 residues. Germline CDR1 and CDR2: MDHEN and SYDVKM. Trimming took off 5 bases at V and 7 bases at J, with 8 bases between the two ends. CDR3 nucleotide sequence: TGTGCCAGCAGTCCCTGGGTCGGGGAGCTGTTTTTT. Translating it yields CASSPWVGELFF.